These T cell receptor beta chains were read from a single sample in a study of blood T cell repertoires in COVID-19. TCRdb's copy holds only in-frame clones and misses some; the assay was immunoSEQ multiplex PCR. Of 95,000 to 110,000 clones in the sample, about nine tenths were seen once. Sequencing was carried out using peripheral blood. The origin of the receptors is a man aged 45-65 years with active or convalescent COVID-19. Both conserved end residues are part of each CDR3. Each record gives: V gene, D gene, J gene, clone size, CDR3 protein, CDR3 DNA. The D gene is left open where the match is weak. Clone size is not always given. Where it is, it says once, few, many or a class for expanded clones.

V: TRBV2; D: TRBD1; J: TRBJ1-2; size: NA; CDR3: CASSELWTGGYGYTF; DNA: TGTGCCAGCAGTGAACTCTGGACAGGGGGCTATGGCTACACCTTC
V: TRBV6-2/TRBV6-3; D: NA; J: TRBJ1-5; size: NA; CDR3: CASSRQGPTTQHF; DNA: TGTGCCAGCAGCCGCCAGGGTCCCACGACCCAGCATTTT
V: TRBV6-6; D: NA; J: TRBJ2-3; size: once; CDR3: CASSYSTVQGDTQYF; DNA: TGTGCCAGCAGTTACTCAACAGTCCAGGGGGATACGCAGTATTTT
V: TRBV6-5; D: TRBD1; J: TRBJ2-5; size: NA; CDR3: CASSNRGVETQYF; DNA: TGTGCCAGCAGCAACAGGGGGGTTGAGACCCAGTACTTC
V: TRBV28; D: TRBD2; J: TRBJ2-1; size: few; CDR3: CASTPVGSGSWNEQFF; DNA: TGTGCCAGCACCCCTGTAGGTAGCGGGAGTTGGAATGAGCAGTTCTTC
V: TRBV6-6; D: TRBD2; J: TRBJ2-3; size: NA; CDR3: CASSYSYREGQYF; DNA: TGTGCCAGCAGTTACTCGTACCGGGAGGGGCAGTATTTT
V: TRBV19; D: NA; J: TRBJ1-1; size: NA; CDR3: CASRVTGSNTEAFF; DNA: TGTGCCAGTAGGGTGACAGGATCGAACACTGAAGCTTTCTTT
V: TRBV6-6; D: NA; J: TRBJ1-3; size: NA; CDR3: CASIQDSSGNTIYF; DNA: TGTGCCAGCATCCAGGACAGCTCTGGAAACACCATATATTTT
V: TRBV28; D: NA; J: TRBJ2-7; size: once; CDR3: CASSRGGFEQYF; DNA: TGTGCCAGCAGTAGGGGTGGCTTCGAGCAGTACTTC
V: TRBV29-1; D: TRBD2; J: TRBJ2-7; size: NA; CDR3: CSVNLSGRAYEQYF; DNA: TGCAGCGTCAACCTTAGCGGGAGGGCCTACGAGCAGTACTTC
V: TRBV19; D: NA; J: TRBJ1-2; size: NA; CDR3: CASSLDRDNFGYTF; DNA: TGTGCCAGTAGTTTAGACCGGGACAATTTTGGCTACACCTTC
V: TRBV19; D: TRBD1; J: TRBJ2-1; size: NA; CDR3: CASSRDSNEQFF; DNA: TGTGCCAGTAGCCGGGACAGCAATGAGCAGTTCTTC
V: TRBV3-1/TRBV3-2; D: TRBD1; J: TRBJ2-1; size: NA; CDR3: CASSQKGVQGANNEQFF; DNA: TGTGCCAGCAGCCAAAAAGGGGTACAGGGGGCCAACAATGAGCAGTTCTTC
V: TRBV19; D: TRBD2; J: TRBJ2-4; size: NA; CDR3: CATRSGLGGYGAKNIQYF; DNA: TGTGCCACACGCTCGGGACTAGGGGGTTATGGGGCCAAAAACATTCAGTACTTC
V: TRBV19; D: TRBD1; J: TRBJ1-5; size: NA; CDR3: CASRGQQDNQPQHF; DNA: TGTGCCAGTAGGGGACAGCAAGACAATCAGCCCCAGCATTTT
V: TRBV6-1; D: NA; J: TRBJ1-5; size: NA; CDR3: CASSETVQPQHF; DNA: TGTGCCAGCAGTGAAACGGTTCAGCCCCAGCATTTT
V: TRBV28; D: NA; J: TRBJ1-4; size: NA; CDR3: CASSLSGVDREKLFF; DNA: TGTGCCAGCAGCCTCTCGGGGGTCGATCGCGAAAAACTGTTTTTT
V: TRBV6-5; D: NA; J: TRBJ1-2; size: NA; CDR3: CASTPNRGRLTF; DNA: TGTGCCAGCACCCCGAATAGAGGAAGGCTGACCTTC
V: TRBV29-1; D: NA; J: TRBJ2-7; size: few; CDR3: CSVEDRGSYEQYF; DNA: TGCAGCGTTGAAGACAGGGGATCCTACGAGCAGTACTTC
V: TRBV10-2; D: TRBD2; J: TRBJ2-4; size: NA; CDR3: CASSSGLAGGVGRAKNIQYF; DNA: TGCGCCAGCAGCTCCGGACTAGCGGGAGGGGTAGGGAGGGCCAAAAACATTCAGTACTTC
V: TRBV11-2; D: NA; J: TRBJ2-2; size: NA; CDR3: CASSPIRPPENTGELFF; DNA: TGTGCCAGCAGCCCTATACGTCCTCCTGAGAACACCGGGGAGCTGTTTTTT
V: TRBV6-5; D: TRBD1; J: TRBJ2-7; size: NA; CDR3: CASRGDRGFSYEQYF; DNA: TGTGCCAGCAGGGGGGACAGGGGTTTCTCCTACGAGCAGTACTTC
V: TRBV28; D: TRBD1; J: TRBJ2-7; size: NA; CDR3: CASSPRQGRSSNEQYF; DNA: TGTGCCAGCAGTCCCCGACAGGGAAGGTCTAGCAACGAGCAGTACTTC
V: TRBV19; D: NA; J: TRBJ2-5; size: NA; CDR3: CASRLTEKETQYF; DNA: TGTGCCAGTAGATTAACGGAGAAAGAGACCCAGTACTTC
V: TRBV28; D: NA; J: TRBJ2-7; size: NA; CDR3: CASSTAQLAEQYF; DNA: TGTGCCAGCAGTACAGCCCAACTAGCCGAGCAGTACTTC
V: TRBV6-5; D: NA; J: TRBJ2-7; size: NA; CDR3: CASSYSTRSGVEQYF; DNA: TGTGCCAGCAGTTACTCGACCAGGTCCGGTGTCGAGCAGTACTTC
V: TRBV7-8; D: NA; J: TRBJ1-1; size: once; CDR3: CASSLNSPKIGETNTEAFF; DNA: TGTGCCAGCAGCTTAAATTCGCCTAAGATCGGGGAGACGAACACTGAAGCTTTCTTT
V: TRBV30; D: NA; J: TRBJ1-2; size: NA; CDR3: CAWSELGRGYTF; DNA: TGTGCCTGGAGTGAACTAGGTCGTGGCTACACCTTC
V: TRBV27; D: TRBD1; J: TRBJ1-2; size: few; CDR3: CATRKRTGIGYTF; DNA: TGTGCCACCAGAAAGCGGACAGGTATTGGCTACACCTTC
V: TRBV4-3; D: TRBD2; J: TRBJ2-3; size: NA; CDR3: CASSQEPPNSGQGIRTQYF; DNA: TGCGCCAGCAGCCAAGAGCCACCGAATAGCGGGCAGGGAATTAGGACGCAGTATTTT
V: TRBV5-6; D: NA; J: TRBJ2-1; size: NA; CDR3: CASSLSRNEQFF; DNA: TGTGCCAGCAGCTTGTCTCGGAATGAGCAGTTCTTC
V: TRBV28; D: TRBD2; J: TRBJ2-3; size: NA; CDR3: CASSFSGRGDTQYF; DNA: TGTGCCAGCAGTTTTAGCGGGCGGGGGGATACGCAGTATTTT
V: TRBV28; D: NA; J: TRBJ1-3; size: NA; CDR3: CASSSRAPSSGNTIYF; DNA: TGTGCCAGCAGTTCCCGAGCCCCGAGCTCTGGAAACACCATATATTTT
V: TRBV30; D: NA; J: TRBJ2-3; size: NA; CDR3: CAWSVHNWDTQYF; DNA: TGTGCCTGGAGTGTGCATAACTGGGATACGCAGTATTTT
V: TRBV29-1; D: TRBD1; J: TRBJ1-3; size: NA; CDR3: CSALDRGLRRNTIYF; DNA: TGCAGCGCCTTGGACAGGGGGCTGAGGAGAAACACCATATATTTT
V: TRBV19; D: NA; J: TRBJ1-2; size: NA; CDR3: CASWTRDYGYTF; DNA: TGTGCCAGTTGGACGAGGGACTATGGCTACACCTTC
V: TRBV7-2; D: TRBD1; J: TRBJ1-2; size: NA; CDR3: CASSSGQNYGYTF; DNA: TGTGCCAGCAGCTCGGGACAGAACTATGGCTACACCTTC
V: TRBV28; D: NA; J: TRBJ1-3; size: NA; CDR3: CASSLAGNGNTIYF; DNA: TGTGCCAGCAGTTTGGCGGGGAATGGAAACACCATATATTTT
V: TRBV4-3; D: NA; J: TRBJ1-6; size: NA; CDR3: CASSQGGFNSPLHF; DNA: TGCGCCAGCAGCCAAGGGGGCTTTAATTCACCCCTCCACTTT
V: TRBV27; D: TRBD1; J: TRBJ2-7; size: NA; CDR3: CASSLRTGGYEQYF; DNA: TGTGCCAGCAGTTTAAGGACAGGGGGCTACGAGCAGTACTTC
V: TRBV10-3; D: TRBD2; J: TRBJ2-1; size: NA; CDR3: CAIERELFDEQFF; DNA: TGTGCCATCGAGCGGGAGTTATTCGATGAGCAGTTCTTC
V: TRBV6-5; D: NA; J: TRBJ2-1; size: NA; CDR3: CASSYNEQFF; DNA: TGTGCCAGCTCTTATAATGAGCAGTTCTTC
V: TRBV5-6; D: TRBD1; J: TRBJ2-3; size: NA; CDR3: CASSPTGTDTQYF; DNA: TGTGCCAGCAGCCCGACAGGGACAGATACGCAGTATTTT
V: TRBV4-1; D: NA; J: TRBJ1-2; size: once; CDR3: CASSQWVRPRGYTF; DNA: TGCGCCAGCAGCCAATGGGTCAGGCCACGGGGCTACACCTTC
V: TRBV19; D: NA; J: TRBJ1-5; size: NA; CDR3: CASNQQGGGQPQHF; DNA: TGTGCCAGTAACCAACAGGGTGGTGGGCAGCCCCAGCATTTT
V: TRBV28; D: TRBD2; J: TRBJ2-7; size: few; CDR3: CASSDSGRIDEQYF; DNA: TGTGCCAGCAGTGATAGCGGGAGGATCGACGAGCAGTACTTC
V: TRBV7-6; D: NA; J: TRBJ2-2; size: NA; CDR3: CASTLLRASETGELFF; DNA: TGTGCCAGCACCTTACTCAGGGCCTCAGAGACCGGGGAGCTGTTTTTT
V: TRBV18; D: NA; J: TRBJ2-1; size: NA; CDR3: CASSPLETDNEQFF; DNA: TGTGCCAGCTCACCTCTCGAGACTGACAATGAGCAGTTCTTC
V: TRBV7-2; D: TRBD2; J: TRBJ2-2; size: NA; CDR3: CASSSQRESGELFF; DNA: TGTGCCAGCAGCTCCCAGCGGGAGTCCGGGGAGCTGTTTTTT
V: TRBV4-2; D: NA; J: TRBJ1-2; size: NA; CDR3: CASSQDRGGAGYGYTF; DNA: TGTGCCAGCAGCCAAGATAGGGGGGGCGCAGGCTATGGCTACACCTTC
V: TRBV7-2; D: TRBD1; J: TRBJ2-7; size: NA; CDR3: CASTRQGDSYEQYF; DNA: TGTGCCAGCACCCGACAGGGTGACTCCTACGAGCAGTACTTC
V: TRBV28; D: NA; J: TRBJ2-7; size: NA; CDR3: CASSFSPRGTYEQYF; DNA: TGTGCCAGCAGTTTTTCCCCTCGGGGTACCTACGAGCAGTACTTC
V: TRBV5-8; D: TRBD1; J: TRBJ1-1; size: NA; CDR3: CASSSETGGFLREAFF; DNA: TGTGCCAGCAGCTCCGAAACAGGGGGCTTTCTTCGCGAAGCTTTCTTT
V: TRBV5-1; D: TRBD2; J: TRBJ2-3; size: NA; CDR3: CASSSEPGLAGDTQYF; DNA: TGCGCCAGCAGCTCGGAACCGGGACTAGCGGGAGATACGCAGTATTTT